This TCR beta chain was found in a study of OX40 agonist ivuxolimab in advanced cancers. Study-wide results and limits: There was clonal expansion of CD4+ and CD8+ blood T cells by week 6 at 0.1 to 3.0 mg/kg.

Sequenced by immunoSEQ multiplex PCR; TCRdb stores in-frame clones only, minus some. The sample lists about 45,000 clones, 88% seen once, with approximately 0.97% in the top ten. Notes on this clone: Its antigen is not identified.

The sequences come from CD4+ or CD8+ T cells sorted from blood, collected in a trial of the OX40 agonist ivuxolimab. This receptor was identified in an adult with an advanced solid tumor such as melanoma, head and neck, liver or kidney cancer.

The CDR3 nucleotides are TGTGCCAGCAGCCCGACAGATACGCAGTATTTT. It translates to CASSPTDTQYF. The chain joins TRBV7-9 to TRBJ2-3; no firm D call. V lost 5 bases and J 3 bases, leaving 3 bases between the germline ends. The CDR3 runs to 11 residues. CDR1 is SEHNR and CDR2 is FQNEAQ in the germline V gene (reference sequence).